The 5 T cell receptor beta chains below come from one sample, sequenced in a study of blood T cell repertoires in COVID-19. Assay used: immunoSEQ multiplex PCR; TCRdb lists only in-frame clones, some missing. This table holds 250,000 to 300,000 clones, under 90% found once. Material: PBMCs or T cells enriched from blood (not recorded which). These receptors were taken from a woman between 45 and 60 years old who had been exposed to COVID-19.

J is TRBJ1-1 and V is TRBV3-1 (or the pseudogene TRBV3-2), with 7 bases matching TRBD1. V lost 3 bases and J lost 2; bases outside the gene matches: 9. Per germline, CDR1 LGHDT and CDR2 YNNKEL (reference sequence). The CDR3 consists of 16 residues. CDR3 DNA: TGTGCCAGCAGCCATAGGACAGGAGCTATCAACACTGAAGCTTTCTTT. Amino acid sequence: CASSHRTGAINTEAFF.

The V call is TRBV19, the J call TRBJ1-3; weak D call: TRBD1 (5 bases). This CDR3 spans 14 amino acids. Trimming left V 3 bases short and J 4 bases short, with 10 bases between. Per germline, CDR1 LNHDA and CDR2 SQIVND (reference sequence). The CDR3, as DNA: TGTGCCAGTAGTATCGGGCAGGGAGGAAACACCATATATTTT. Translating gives CASSIGQGGNTIYF.

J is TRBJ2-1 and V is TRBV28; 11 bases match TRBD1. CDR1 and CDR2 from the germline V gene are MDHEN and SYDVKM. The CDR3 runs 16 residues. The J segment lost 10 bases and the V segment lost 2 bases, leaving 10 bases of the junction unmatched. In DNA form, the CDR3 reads TGTGCCAGCAGTTTAGTTTTCGGGACAGGGGGTTTCGAGCAGTTCTTC. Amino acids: CASSLVFGTGGFEQFF.

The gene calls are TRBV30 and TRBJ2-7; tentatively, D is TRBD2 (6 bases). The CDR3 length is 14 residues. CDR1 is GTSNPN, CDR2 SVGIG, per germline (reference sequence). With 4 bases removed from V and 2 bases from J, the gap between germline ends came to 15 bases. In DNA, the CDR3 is TGTGCCTGGATACCCACCGGGGGTCCCTACGAGCAGTACTTC. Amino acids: CAWIPTGGPYEQYF.

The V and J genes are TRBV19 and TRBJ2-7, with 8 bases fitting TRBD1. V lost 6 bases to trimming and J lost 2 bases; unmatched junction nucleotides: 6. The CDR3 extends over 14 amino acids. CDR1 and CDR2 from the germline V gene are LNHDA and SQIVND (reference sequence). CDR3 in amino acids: CASSTDRGAYEQYF. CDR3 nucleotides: TGTGCCAGTAGCACCGACAGGGGAGCCTACGAGCAGTACTTC.